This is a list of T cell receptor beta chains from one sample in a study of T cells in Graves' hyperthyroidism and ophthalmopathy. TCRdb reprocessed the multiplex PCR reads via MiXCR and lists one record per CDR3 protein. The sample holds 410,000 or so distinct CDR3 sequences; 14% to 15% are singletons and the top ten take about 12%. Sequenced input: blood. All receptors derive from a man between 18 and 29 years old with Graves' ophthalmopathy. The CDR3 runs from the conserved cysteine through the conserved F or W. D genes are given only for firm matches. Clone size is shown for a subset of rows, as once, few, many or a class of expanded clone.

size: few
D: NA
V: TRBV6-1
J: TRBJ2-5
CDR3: CASARTDLGETQYF
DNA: TGTGCCAGCGCCAGGACAGATCTGGGGGAGACCCAGTACTTC

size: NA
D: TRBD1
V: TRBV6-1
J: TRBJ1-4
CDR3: CASSSDRGYEKLFF
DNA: TGTGCCAGCAGCTCCGACAGGGGTTATGAAAAACTGTTTTTT

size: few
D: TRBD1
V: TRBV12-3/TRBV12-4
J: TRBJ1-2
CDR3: CASSPLGGLHGYTF
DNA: TGTGCCAGCAGTCCGTTAGGGGGCCTCCATGGCTACACCTTC

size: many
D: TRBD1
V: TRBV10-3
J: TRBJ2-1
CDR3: CAIKVTGVRNEQFF
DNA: TGTGCCATCAAAGTGACAGGGGTTAGAAATGAGCAGTTCTTC

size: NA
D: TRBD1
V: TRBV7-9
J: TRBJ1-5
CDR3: CASSPQGGVGQPQHF
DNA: TGTGCCAGCAGCCCCCAGGGGGGGGTTGGGCAGCCCCAGCATTTT

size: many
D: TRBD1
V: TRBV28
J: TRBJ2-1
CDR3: CASKPGQGLNEQFF
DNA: TGTGCCAGCAAACCGGGACAGGGACTCAATGAGCAGTTCTTC

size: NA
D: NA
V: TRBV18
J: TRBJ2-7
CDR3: CASSPPGLFYEQYF
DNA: TGTGCCAGCTCACCACCGGGGTTATTTTACGAGCAGTACTTC

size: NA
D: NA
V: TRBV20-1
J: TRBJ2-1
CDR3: CSARHTGSLGGYQFF
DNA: TGCAGTGCTAGACACACAGGGTCCCTAGGCGGATACCAGTTCTTC

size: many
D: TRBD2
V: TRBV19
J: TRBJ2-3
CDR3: CASSRTSGSTDTQYF
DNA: TGTGCCAGCAGCCGGACTAGCGGGAGTACAGATACGCAGTATTTT

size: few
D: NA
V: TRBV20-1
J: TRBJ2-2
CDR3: CSASFRRTGELFF
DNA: TGCAGTGCTAGCTTCAGGCGAACCGGGGAGCTGTTTTTT

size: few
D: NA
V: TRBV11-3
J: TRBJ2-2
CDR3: CASSLDGQGGGTGELFF
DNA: TGTGCCAGCAGCTTAGACGGACAGGGAGGGGGCACCGGGGAGCTGTTTTTT